The 13 T cell receptor beta chains below come from one sample, sequenced in a study of blood T cell repertoires in COVID-19. The table came from immunoSEQ multiplex PCR; TCRdb's copy has only in-frame clones and leaves some out. There are 150,000 to 200,000 clones in the sample; about nine tenths occur only once, and approximately 4% lies in the top ten. Sequencing was performed on peripheral blood. These TCRs come from a woman in her seventies with acute or convalescent COVID-19.

CDR3 sequence: CASSLDEGGNQPQHF. CDR3 nucleotide sequence: TGTGCCAGCAGCTTAGACGAGGGGGGGAATCAGCCCCAGCATTTT. The V call is TRBV7-8, the J call TRBJ1-5, with D possibly being TRBD1 (6 bases). V shed 1 base and J shed 4 bases, with 11 bases lying between them. Germline CDR1 is SGHVS and CDR2 is FQNEAQ. The CDR3 loop spans 15 amino acids.

This clone was counted a few times. The chain couples TRBV6-2 or TRBV6-3 to TRBJ2-7, with 9 bases fitting TRBD1. The CDR3 is 16 residues long. The trim removed 6 bases at V and 0 bases at J, leaving 9 bases unmatched. Germline lookup yields CDR1 MNHEY and CDR2 SVGEGT. CDR3 residues: CASSPGQGTHSYEQYF. CDR3 nucleotide sequence: TGTGCCAGCAGCCCTGGACAGGGGACTCACTCCTACGAGCAGTACTTC.

The rearrangement uses TRBV29-1 and TRBJ1-2; D may be TRBD1 (5 bases). Germline V gene lookup returns CDR1 SQVTM and CDR2 ANQGSEA. V lost 4 bases, J lost 8 bases, and 14 bases lay in between. CDR3 size: 12 residues. CDR3 nucleotide sequence: TGCAGCGTTGTCAGGGCAACTGGCGGCTACACCTTC. Translated: CSVVRATGGYTF.

V is TRBV29-1 and J is TRBJ2-5, with TRBD2 matching over 11 bases. Germline V gene sequence: CDR1 SQVTM, CDR2 ANQGSEA. The CDR3 length is 13 residues. V lost 5 bases, J lost 5 bases, and 4 bases stayed unmatched. This chain's CDR3 is CSVTSGRGETQYF. CDR3 DNA: TGCAGCGTTACTAGCGGGAGAGGGGAGACCCAGTACTTC.

The chain combines TRBV18 with TRBJ2-5; D is possibly TRBD1 (6 bases). The germline V gene encodes CDR1 KGHSH and CDR2 LQKENI. V lost 5 bases to trimming and J lost 5 bases, with 15 bases between them. This CDR3 spans 14 amino acids. CDR3 nucleotide sequence: TGTGCCAGCTCAAACACAGGGTTGGTGGAGACCCAGTACTTC. Translating it yields CASSNTGLVETQYF.

This clone has only one observation. This chain joins TRBV9 and TRBJ2-5, with TRBD2 matching over 8 bases. CDR1 and CDR2 from the germline V gene are SGDLS and YYNGEE. Unmatched junction bases numbered 4, after V lost 0 bases and J lost 6 bases. The CDR3 has 14 amino acids. The CDR3 sequence: CASSVAGGRQTQYF. In nucleotides, the CDR3 is TGTGCCAGCAGCGTAGCGGGAGGGAGGCAGACCCAGTACTTC.

The CDR3 here is CASSLGRFYGYTF. CDR3 DNA sequence: TGTGCCAGCAGTTTAGGCAGGTTCTATGGCTACACCTTC. This chain connects TRBV28 to TRBJ1-2; D remains ambiguous. V was cut by 2 bases and J by 4 bases, with 8 bases left in between. The germline V gene encodes CDR1 MDHEN and CDR2 SYDVKM. There are 13 residues in the CDR3.

V usage is TRBV9 and J usage is TRBJ1-6; 7 bases map to TRBD1. This CDR3 region has 15 residues. With 3 bases clipped from V and 5 bases from J, the junction kept 5 bases outside the gene matches. Germline V gene data show CDR1 as SGDLS and CDR2 as YYNGEE. The CDR3 DNA is TGTGCCAGCAGCGCGACAGGGTCGAATAATTCACCCCTCCACTTT. Its translation is CASSATGSNNSPLHF. The full variable domain, in which reference TRBV9 and TRBJ1-6 provide the parts outside the CDR3, is DSGVTQTPKHLITATGQRVTLRCSPRSGDLSVYWYQQSLDQGLQFLIQYYNGEERAKGNILERFSAQQFPDLHSELNLSSLELGDSALYFCASSATGSNNSPLHFGNGTRLTVT.

V usage is TRBV24-1 and J usage is TRBJ2-1; unclear D gene. Trimming cost V 3 bases and J 7 bases, with 9 bases left between them. The CDR3 is 13 amino acids. Germline V gives CDR1 KGHDR, CDR2 SFDVKD. CDR3 DNA: TGTGCCACCAGTGATCCTTCAGGTAATGAGCAGTTCTTC. It translates to CATSDPSGNEQFF.

This clone was seen just once. The chain has TRBV19 and TRBJ1-2; 7 bases align to TRBD1. The CDR3 is made up of 14 amino acids. The germline CDR1 and CDR2 sequences are LNHDA and SQIVND (reference sequence). With 6 bases clipped from V and 2 bases from J, the junction kept 6 bases outside the gene matches. The CDR3, as DNA: TGTGCCAGTAGCCGAGGGACAGCCAACTATGGCTACACCTTC. It encodes CASSRGTANYGYTF.

V gene TRBV5-1 combines with J gene TRBJ2-7; TRBD1 matches 10 bases. V lost 5 bases to trimming and J lost 2 bases; unmatched junction nucleotides: 4. Germline assignment: CDR1 SGHRS and CDR2 YFSETQ. The CDR3 consists of 14 residues. The CDR3 sequence is CASSRGQGTYEQYF. In DNA, the CDR3 is TGCGCCAGCAGTAGGGGACAGGGGACCTACGAGCAGTACTTC.

The V gene is TRBV7-3, the J gene TRBJ2-1; a weak D match, TRBD1 (5 bases). Germline CDR1 SGHTA, CDR2 FQGTGA. Trimming stripped 0 bases from V and 5 bases from J, with 17 bases between. CDR3 size: 17 residues. The chain's CDR3 is CASSLTTRAKGHNEQFF. The CDR3 DNA reads TGTGCCAGCAGCTTAACTACTCGGGCGAAGGGGCACAATGAGCAGTTCTTC. Full variable domain (rest looked up from reference TRBV7-3 and TRBJ2-1): GAGVSQTPSNKVTEKGKYVELRCDPISGHTALYWYRQSLGQGPEFLIYFQGTGAADDSGLPNDRFFAVRPEGSVSTLKIQRTERGDSAVYLCASSLTTRAKGHNEQFFGPGTRLTVL.

The chain employs TRBV6-5 and TRBJ2-7, with 11 positions matching TRBD2. Germline V gene lookup returns CDR1 MNHEY and CDR2 SVGAGI. V was pared by 2 bases and J by 3 bases, with 3 bases of the junction left unmatched. The CDR3 contains 15 residues. The CDR3: CASSYVAGGLYEQYF. The DNA for the CDR3 is TGTGCCAGCAGTTACGTAGCGGGGGGGCTCTACGAGCAGTACTTC.